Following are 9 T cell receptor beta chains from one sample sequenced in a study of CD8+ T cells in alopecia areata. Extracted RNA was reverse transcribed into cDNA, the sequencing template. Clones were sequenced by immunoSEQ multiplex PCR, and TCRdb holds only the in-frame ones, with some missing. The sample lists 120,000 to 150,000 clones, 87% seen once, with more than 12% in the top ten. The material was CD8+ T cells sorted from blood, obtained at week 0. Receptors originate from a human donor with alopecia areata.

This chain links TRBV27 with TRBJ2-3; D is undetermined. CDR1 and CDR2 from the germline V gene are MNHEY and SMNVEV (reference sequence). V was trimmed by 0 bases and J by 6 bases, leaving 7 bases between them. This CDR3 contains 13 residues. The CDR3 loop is CASSLSNFDTQYF. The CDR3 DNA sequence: TGTGCCAGCAGTTTATCGAACTTCGATACGCAGTATTTT.

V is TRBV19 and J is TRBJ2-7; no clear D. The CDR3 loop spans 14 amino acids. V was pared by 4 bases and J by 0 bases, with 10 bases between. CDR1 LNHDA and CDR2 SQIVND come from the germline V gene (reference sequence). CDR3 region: CASSKATYSYEQYF. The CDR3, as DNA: TGTGCCAGTAGTAAGGCGACATACTCCTACGAGCAGTACTTC.

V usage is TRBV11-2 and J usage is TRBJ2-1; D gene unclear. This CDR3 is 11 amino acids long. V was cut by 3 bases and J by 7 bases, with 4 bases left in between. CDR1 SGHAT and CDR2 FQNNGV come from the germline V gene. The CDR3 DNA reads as TGTGCCAGCAGCTTTATGAATGAGCAGTTCTTC. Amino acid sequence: CASSFMNEQFF.

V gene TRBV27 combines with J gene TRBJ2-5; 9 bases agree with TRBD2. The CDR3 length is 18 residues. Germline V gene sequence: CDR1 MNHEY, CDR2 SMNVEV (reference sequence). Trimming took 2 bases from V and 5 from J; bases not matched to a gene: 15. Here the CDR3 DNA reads TGTGCCAGCAGTTTAAGGGGGGTTGGTAGCGGGAGAGGGGAGACCCAGTACTTC. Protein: CASSLRGVGSGRGETQYF.

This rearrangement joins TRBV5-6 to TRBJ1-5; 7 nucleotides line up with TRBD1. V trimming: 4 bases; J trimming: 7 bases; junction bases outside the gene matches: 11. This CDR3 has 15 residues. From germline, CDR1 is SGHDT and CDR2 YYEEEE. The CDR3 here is CASSPLHDRAQPQHF. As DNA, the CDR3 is TGTGCCAGCAGCCCTCTTCACGACAGGGCCCAGCCCCAGCATTTT.

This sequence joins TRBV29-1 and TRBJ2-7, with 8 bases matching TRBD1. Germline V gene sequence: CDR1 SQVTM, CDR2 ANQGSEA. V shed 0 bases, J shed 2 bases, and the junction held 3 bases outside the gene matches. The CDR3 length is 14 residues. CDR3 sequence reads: CSVEDNRGTYEQYF. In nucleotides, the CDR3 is TGCAGCGTTGAAGACAACAGGGGGACCTACGAGCAGTACTTC.

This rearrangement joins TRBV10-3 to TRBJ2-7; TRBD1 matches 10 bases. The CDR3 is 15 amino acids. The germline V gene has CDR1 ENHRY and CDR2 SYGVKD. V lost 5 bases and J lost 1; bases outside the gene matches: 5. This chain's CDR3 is CAISQPGQGSYEQYF. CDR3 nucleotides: TGTGCCATCAGTCAGCCGGGACAGGGGTCCTACGAGCAGTACTTC.

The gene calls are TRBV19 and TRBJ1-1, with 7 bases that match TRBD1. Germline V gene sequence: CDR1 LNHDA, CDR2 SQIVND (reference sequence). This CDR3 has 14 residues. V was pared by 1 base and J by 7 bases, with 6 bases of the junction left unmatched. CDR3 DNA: TGTGCCAGTAGTATAGGCCAGGGGGTGGATGAAGCTTTCTTT. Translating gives CASSIGQGVDEAFF.

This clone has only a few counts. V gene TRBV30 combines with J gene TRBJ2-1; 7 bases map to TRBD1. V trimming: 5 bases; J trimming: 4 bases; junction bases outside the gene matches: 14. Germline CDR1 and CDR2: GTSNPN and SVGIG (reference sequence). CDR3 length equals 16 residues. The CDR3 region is CAWGRHGDRVYNEQFF. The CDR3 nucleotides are TGTGCCTGGGGAAGGCACGGTGACAGGGTTTACAATGAGCAGTTCTTC. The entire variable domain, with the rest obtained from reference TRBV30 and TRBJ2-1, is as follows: SQTIHQWPATLVQPVGSPLSLECTVEGTSNPNLYWYRQAAGRGLQLLFYSVGIGQISSEVPQNLSASRPQDRQFILSSKKLLLSDSGFYLCAWGRHGDRVYNEQFFGPGTRLTVL.